This T cell receptor beta chain was recovered during a study of blood T cell repertoires in COVID-19 (dated by TCRdb to 2020 to 2021). Study-level background: Samples covering the acute and convalescent phases of COVID-19 were provided by collaborators in the United States, Italy and Spain. The prospective study material was composed of cDNA or gDNA derived from T cells, B-cell-depleted T cells, or PBMCs. Deeply sampled blood TCRbeta repertoires from subjects exposed to, actively infected with, or recovered from COVID-19 were included in the dataset. A freely available public database, intended as a resource for researchers studying the immune response to SARS-CoV-2, is where the repertoires were released. The samples were drawn from the first 160 participants of the ongoing ImmuneRACE study and from under 1,500 subjects provided by 6 global collaborators. The sample metadata nearly always contained a de-identified subject ID, COVID-19 status, age in years and sex. HLA class I and class II types, where available, came from metadata supplied by the sample provider rather than from assay-based typing. Overall results and qualifications from the work: Clinical and demographic metadata were provided uncurated, with the amount varying by source and participant.

Each collaborating institution followed its own protocols to collect whole blood in K2EDTA tubes. For TCRbeta analysis, collaborators shipped samples as frozen whole blood, isolated PBMCs, or DNA extracted from either of those sample types. The immunoSEQ Assay, a bias-controlled multiplex PCR, was used to amplify TCRbeta CDR3 regions from genomic DNA. The source study handled its data this way. The number of nucleated cells in each sample was estimated by amplification of reference gene primers within the assay. To quantify the absolute abundance of each unique TCRbeta CDR3 rearrangement, sequence reads were collapsed and filtered. Productive Simpson clonality was computed per sample as the square root of Simpson's diversity index over productive rearrangements. TCRdb mirrors the immuneACCESS table, restricted to in-frame sequences. Some clones are absent from its copies; in checked studies, under half trace to an unresolved V gene, and the reason for the others is unknown. The V and J calls and clone size were taken over from that table, and D and trimming were inferred from the DNA. This sample comprises 200,000 to 250,000 clones, roughly 80% of them detected only once. About 2.5% of the sample lies in the top ten.

This clone is a singleton in its sample. It lacks a known antigen. Nothing much larger sits one base from this clone, and base qualities are not available. CDR1 and CDR2, per the germline V gene (reference sequence), are LNHDA and SQIVND. V has 5 bases trimmed and J has 3 bases trimmed; junction bases matching no gene number 9. Inclusive of the bounding cysteine and phenylalanine, the CDR3 is 15 residues long. Just the 45-base CDR3 DNA is kept, in frame starting at base 1. The source of this sequence is a woman aged 70-85 years with active or convalescent COVID-19. Recombination linked TRBV19 to TRBJ2-7; TRBD2 agrees with 8 junctional bases. The material sequenced was peripheral blood. CDR3 protein: CASSFLASGGYEQYF. The nucleotide sequence reads as follows: TGTGCCAGTAGTTTCTTAGCCAGCGGGGGCTACGAGCAGTACTTC.